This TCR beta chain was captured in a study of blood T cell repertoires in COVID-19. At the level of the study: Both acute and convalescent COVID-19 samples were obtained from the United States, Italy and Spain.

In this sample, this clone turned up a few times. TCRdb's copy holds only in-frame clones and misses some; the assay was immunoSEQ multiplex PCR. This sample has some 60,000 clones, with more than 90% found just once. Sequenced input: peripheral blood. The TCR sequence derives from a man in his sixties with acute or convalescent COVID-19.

CDR3 loop: CASSIDGQGTEAFF. In DNA, the CDR3 is TGCGCCAGCAGCATCGACGGACAGGGAACTGAAGCTTTCTTT. The rearrangement uses TRBV5-1 and TRBJ1-1, with TRBD1 identical over 8 bases. Per the germline V gene, CDR1 is SGHRS and CDR2 is YFSETQ. There are 14 residues in the CDR3. V shed 4 bases, J shed 5 bases, and the junction held 7 bases outside the gene matches.